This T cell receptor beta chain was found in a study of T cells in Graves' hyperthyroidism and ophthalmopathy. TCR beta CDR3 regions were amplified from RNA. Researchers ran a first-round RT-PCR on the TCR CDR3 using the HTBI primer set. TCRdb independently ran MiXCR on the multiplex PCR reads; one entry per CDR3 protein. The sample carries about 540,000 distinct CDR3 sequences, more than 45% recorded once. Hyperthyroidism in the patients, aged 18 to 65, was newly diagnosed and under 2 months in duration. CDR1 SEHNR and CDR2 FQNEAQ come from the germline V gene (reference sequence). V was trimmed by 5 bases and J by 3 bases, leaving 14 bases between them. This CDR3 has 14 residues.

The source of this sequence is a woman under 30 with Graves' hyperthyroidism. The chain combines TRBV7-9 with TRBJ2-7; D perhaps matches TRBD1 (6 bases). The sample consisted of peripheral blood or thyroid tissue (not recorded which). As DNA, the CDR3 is TGTGCCAGCAGCCCCCGGACAGATAACTACGAGCAGTACTTC. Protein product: CASSPRTDNYEQYF.